The 2 T cell receptor beta chains reported below all come from one sample, sequenced in a study of cytomegalovirus exposure and HLA in healthy donors. With 60 Vbeta and 13 Jbeta primers, the PCR was carried out. Using immunoSEQ multiplex PCR, the repertoire was profiled, and TCRdb retains in-frame clones only, with some absent. The table has around 150,000 clones, around 85% seen once; the top ten hold about 9.3%. Source material: PBMCs. The receptors derive from a man between 18 and 29 years old in good health and CMV-seropositive.

The chain uses TRBV5-1 and TRBJ2-3; D possibly corresponds to TRBD2 (6 bases). Germline loops: CDR1 SGHRS, CDR2 YFSETQ. V was shortened by 4 bases and J by 0 bases, with 15 bases between the two germline ends. The CDR3 covers 16 residues. The CDR3 DNA reads as TGCGCCAGCAGCCTCGAGGTCGGGGGAAGCACAGATACGCAGTATTTT. Translation: CASSLEVGGSTDTQYF.

The rearrangement joins TRBV10-3 to TRBJ2-4, with D perhaps matching TRBD1 (5 bases). V dropped 10 bases and J dropped 5 bases, with 12 bases sitting between them. Per the germline V gene, CDR1 is ENHRY and CDR2 is SYGVKD. The CDR3 has 12 amino acids. The CDR3 loop reads CATSMGQNIQYF. The CDR3 region has the DNA TGTGCCACCTCTATGGGGCAAAACATTCAGTACTTC.